This TCR beta chain derives from a study of blood T cell repertoires in COVID-19. About the study: The cDNA or gDNA used as material had been derived from T cells, B-cell-depleted T cells, or PBMCs.

Trimming removed 5 bases at V and 5 bases at J, with 16 bases between. Per germline, CDR1 LNHDA and CDR2 SQIVND (reference sequence). The CDR3 extends over 15 amino acids. Clones were read by immunoSEQ multiplex PCR, and TCRdb kept only the in-frame ones, dropping some. The sample carries about 130,000 clones, approximately 88% recorded once. Material: peripheral blood. This receptor was taken from an older man with active COVID-19. The chain joins TRBV19 to TRBJ1-5; a weak D match, TRBD1 (6 bases). As DNA, the CDR3 is TGTGCCAGTAGTCCCCGGGGGGCCGGGGATCAGCCCCAGCATTTT. Translated: CASSPRGAGDQPQHF. The full variable domain, rest sourced from reference TRBV19 and TRBJ1-5, is DGGITQSPKYLFRKEGQNVTLSCEQNLNHDAMYWYRQDPGQGLRLIYYSQIVNDFQKGDIAEGYSVSREKKESFPLTVTSAQKNPTAFYLCASSPRGAGDQPQHFGDGTRLSIL.